This entry lists 26 T cell receptor beta chains sequenced from one sample in a study of blood T cells in healthy people across ages. Sample-barcoded 5' priming and a J-beta primer mix drove a second PCR of roughly 7 to 11 cycles. TCRdb re-analysed the 5' RACE reads in MiXCR, keeping a single row per CDR3 protein. The sample gives 1.5 million to 2 million distinct CDR3 sequences, about 50% of which show up once; over 2% is in the top ten. Sequenced input: blood. All receptors come from a woman aged 35 to 49 in good health.

This clonotype showed up just a few times. This sequence joins TRBV9 and TRBJ2-1, with D possibly being TRBD1 (6 bases). Germline V gene sequence: CDR1 SGDLS, CDR2 YYNGEE. The CDR3 runs 16 residues. V lost 3 bases to trimming and J lost 8 bases, with 21 bases between them. The CDR3 reads CASSAFSGHTVDEQFF. CDR3 nucleotides: TGTGCCAGCAGCGCATTTTCGGGACATACTGTTGATGAGCAGTTCTTC.

The V call is TRBV6-6, the J call TRBJ2-3; D is possibly TRBD2 (5 bases). Germline lookup yields CDR1 MNHNY and CDR2 SVGAGI (reference sequence). CDR3 length: 17 residues. The V and J ends lost 0 bases and 0 bases respectively, with 13 bases between them. The CDR3 loop is CASSYSNPSLSTDTQYF. As DNA, the CDR3 is TGTGCCAGCAGTTACTCGAATCCTAGCCTGAGCACAGATACGCAGTATTTT.

V gene TRBV5-1 combines with J gene TRBJ2-3; possible D gene TRBD1, 5 bases. The germline V gene encodes CDR1 SGHRS and CDR2 YFSETQ. The V and J ends lost 4 bases and 0 bases respectively, with 12 bases between them. The CDR3 covers 15 residues. CDR3 nucleotide sequence: TGCGCCAGCAGCCCGGACAAGCCTAGCACAGATACGCAGTATTTT. It is translated as CASSPDKPSTDTQYF. Combining the CDR3 with reference TRBV5-1 and TRBJ2-3 gives the whole variable domain KAGVTQTPRYLIKTRGQQVTLSCSPISGHRSVSWYQQTPGQGLQFLFEYFSETQRNKGNFPGRFSGRQFSNSRSEMNVSTLELGDSALYLCASSPDKPSTDTQYFGPGTRLTVL.

The count of this clonotype is one. The V gene is TRBV27, the J gene TRBJ2-7; TRBD1 aligns across 9 bases. Germline values: CDR1 MNHEY, CDR2 SMNVEV (reference sequence). This CDR3 has 14 residues. V lost 8 bases to trimming and J lost 7 bases; unmatched junction nucleotides: 12. The CDR3 reads CASSSLGTGREQYF. CDR3 in DNA: TGTGCCAGCTCCTCCCTCGGGACAGGGCGGGAGCAGTACTTC.

The CDR3 is CASSGLWEYQETQYF. The CDR3 coding sequence is TGTGCCAGCAGCGGTCTTTGGGAGTACCAAGAGACCCAGTACTTC. V gene TRBV7-9 combines with J gene TRBJ2-5; a weak D match, TRBD2 (5 bases). V was cut by 5 bases and J by 0 bases, with 13 bases left in between. CDR3 length equals 15 residues. Looked up from germline, CDR1 is SEHNR and CDR2 is FQNEAQ (reference sequence).

The chain combines TRBV2 with TRBJ1-2; no clear D. The germline V gene encodes CDR1 SNHLY and CDR2 FYNNEI. The CDR3 totals 12 residues. V was shortened by 0 bases and J by 4 bases, with 3 bases between the two germline ends. The CDR3 region is CASSEAPYGYTF. The CDR3 DNA sequence: TGTGCCAGCAGTGAAGCCCCCTATGGCTACACCTTC.

This clonotype was seen a handful of times. This chain links TRBV27 with TRBJ2-7; 11 positions match TRBD1. This CDR3 is built from 15 residues. CDR1 and CDR2 from the germline V gene are MNHEY and SMNVEV (reference sequence). The V segment lost 7 bases and the J segment 2 bases; nucleotides outside the gene matches: 7. The CDR3 loop reads CASKPGTGGTYEQYF. For the CDR3, the DNA is TGTGCCAGCAAGCCCGGGACAGGGGGGACCTACGAGCAGTACTTC.

The sample holds one count of this clonotype. The chain employs TRBV5-4 and TRBJ1-2; D not resolved. V was shortened by 2 bases and J by 4 bases, with 12 bases between the two germline ends. The germline gives CDR1 SGHNT, CDR2 YYREEE (reference sequence). The CDR3 is 14 residues long. The CDR3, as DNA: TGTGCCAGCAGCTTTGAGGGTAGCTCCTATGGCTACACCTTC. Protein: CASSFEGSSYGYTF.

CDR3 DNA: TGTGCCAGCAGCTTAGAAGGGATTTATACTGAAGCTTTCTTT. It encodes CASSLEGIYTEAFF. The chain carries TRBV7-2 and TRBJ1-1, with no clear D. The germline CDR1 and CDR2 sequences are SGHTA and FQGNSA. CDR3 length: 14 residues. Trimming stripped 1 base from V and 5 bases from J, with 11 bases between.

This rearrangement joins TRBV12-3 or TRBV12-4 to TRBJ2-3; 7 positions agree with TRBD2. The CDR3 spans 17 residues. V was pared by 3 bases and J by 6 bases, with 15 bases of the junction left unmatched. This chain's CDR3 is CASSLGRGEVRPDTQYF. In DNA form, the CDR3 reads TGTGCCAGCAGTTTGGGACGGGGGGAGGTTAGGCCGGATACGCAGTATTTT.

Only one count was recorded for this clonotype. The V and J genes are TRBV6-2 or TRBV6-3 and TRBJ2-7, with 7 bases lining up with TRBD2. Germline CDR1 MNHEY, CDR2 SVGEGT. V shed 5 bases and J 3 bases; nucleotides not matched to a gene: 7. The CDR3 length is 14 residues. The CDR3 reads CASSDAGGGYEQYF. CDR3 DNA sequence: TGTGCCAGCAGTGACGCTGGCGGGGGCTACGAGCAGTACTTC.

This clonotype was seen only a few times. The J gene is TRBJ2-4, the V gene TRBV7-2; D may be TRBD1 (6 bases). Germline lookup yields CDR1 SGHTA and CDR2 FQGNSA. The V and J ends lost 4 bases and 3 bases respectively, with 16 bases between them. This CDR3 comprises 16 residues. CDR3 residues: CASSSRGSGVKNIQYF. DNA of the CDR3: TGTGCCAGCAGCTCCAGGGGAAGTGGTGTCAAAAACATTCAGTACTTC. Combining the CDR3 with reference TRBV7-2 and TRBJ2-4 gives the whole variable domain GAGVSQSPSNKVTEKGKDVELRCDPISGHTALYWYRQSLGQGLEFLIYFQGNSAPDKSGLPSDRFSAERTGGSVSTLTIQRTQQEDSAVYLCASSSRGSGVKNIQYFGAGTRLSVL.

This clonotype turned up a few times. The V call is TRBV4-1, the J call TRBJ1-2, with 10 bases lining up with TRBD1. Germline values: CDR1 MGHRA, CDR2 YSYEKL. The CDR3 loop spans 15 amino acids. V lost 1 base and J lost 8; bases outside the gene matches: 7. CDR3 DNA: TGCGCCAGCAGCCAAGGGACAGGGGGGAAATACGGCTACACCTTC. Residues: CASSQGTGGKYGYTF.

This rearrangement joins TRBV6-2 or TRBV6-3 to TRBJ2-1, with TRBD1 matching over 9 bases. The V gene's germline CDR1 is MNHEY and CDR2 SVGEGT. Trimming took 4 bases from V and 10 from J; bases not matched to a gene: 5. The CDR3 covers 13 residues. For the CDR3, the DNA is TGTGCCAGCAGTTCCGGGGGACAGGGCGAGCAGTTCTTC. It translates to CASSSGGQGEQFF.

This clonotype was counted between two and nine times. This chain connects TRBV7-2 to TRBJ2-7, with D possibly being TRBD2 (6 bases). This CDR3 spans 14 amino acids. Germline assignment: CDR1 SGHTA and CDR2 FQGNSA. The V end lost 2 bases, the J end lost 3 bases, and 11 bases lay between the germline ends. The CDR3 DNA follows: TGTGCCAGCAGCTTAAGGGAGGTGGGCTACGAGCAGTACTTC. Translated: CASSLREVGYEQYF. Together with reference TRBV7-2 and TRBJ2-7, the CDR3 gives the full variable domain: GAGVSQSPSNKVTEKGKDVELRCDPISGHTALYWYRQSLGQGLEFLIYFQGNSAPDKSGLPSDRFSAERTGGSVSTLTIQRTQQEDSAVYLCASSLREVGYEQYFGPGTRLTVT.

The genes are TRBV18 and TRBJ2-5; weak D call: TRBD1 (5 bases). This CDR3 is built from 19 residues. V lost 1 base and J 2 bases, leaving 23 bases between the germline ends. Germline-derived CDR1 and CDR2 are KGHSH and LQKENI. The CDR3 nucleotides are TGTGCCAGCTCACCACGGTCAACAGGTCGTACAGGAATACAAGAGACCCAGTACTTC. The encoded protein is CASSPRSTGRTGIQETQYF.

The chain links TRBV20-1 to TRBJ2-5; TRBD2 matches 13 bases. V gave up 2 bases and J gave up 4 bases; unmatched junction bases: 10. Germline CDR1 DFQATT, CDR2 SNEGSKA (reference sequence). The CDR3 consists of 17 residues. The CDR3 is CSARKPGTSGNRETQYF. CDR3 DNA: TGCAGTGCTAGAAAACCAGGGACTAGCGGGAACCGAGAGACCCAGTACTTC.

This clonotype was counted a few times. This CDR3 is CSAPTPWGTYEQYF. The CDR3 nucleotides are TGCAGTGCTCCCACACCATGGGGTACCTACGAGCAGTACTTC. The chain couples TRBV20-1 to TRBJ2-7, with D unresolved. Per germline, CDR1 DFQATT and CDR2 SNEGSKA (reference sequence). The V end lost 5 bases, the J end lost 2 bases, and 16 bases lay between the germline ends. There are 14 residues in the CDR3.

The J gene is TRBJ1-2, the V gene TRBV11-2, with D maybe TRBD1 (6 bases). V shed 4 bases and J shed 4 bases, with 13 bases lying between them. The CDR3 has 14 amino acids. Germline V gene data show CDR1 as SGHAT and CDR2 as FQNNGV. CDR3 sequence: CASSSTTGVYGYTF. The CDR3 coding sequence is TGTGCCAGCAGCTCCACGACAGGCGTCTATGGCTACACCTTC.

This clonotype was recorded a few times. The chain links TRBV12-3 or TRBV12-4 to TRBJ2-3; no clear D. The germline V and J ends were trimmed by 5 bases and 3 bases, with 15 bases remaining between them. This CDR3 is 15 amino acids long. The CDR3 DNA reads as TGTGCCAGCAGTCGAGATGGGCCCCCGACAGATACGCAGTATTTT. Amino acids: CASSRDGPPTDTQYF.

Comments on this clonotype: A much larger clone sits a single nucleotide away, making a read error possible. The chain links TRBV6-5 to TRBJ2-5; 11 bases match TRBD2. The CDR3 has 18 amino acids. J lost 7 bases, V lost 2 bases, and 15 bases had no gene match. The germline V gene has CDR1 MNHEY and CDR2 SVGAGI. The CDR3 protein is CASSYRRTSGLRKGTQYF. The CDR3 DNA reads TGTGCCAGCAGTTACCGGAGGACTAGCGGGCTTAGGAAGGGGACCCAGTACTTC.

This clonotype was detected a few times. The chain joins TRBV10-3 to TRBJ2-7, with 8 bases matching TRBD2. Unmatched junction bases numbered 7, after V lost 6 bases and J lost 3 bases. The CDR3 extends over 14 amino acids. Germline assignment: CDR1 ENHRY and CDR2 SYGVKD. The CDR3 loop is CAIRPGGEVYEQYF. In nucleotides, the CDR3 is TGTGCCATCAGGCCGGGGGGGGAGGTCTACGAGCAGTACTTC.

The genes are TRBV7-9 and TRBJ1-6, with 7 bases lining up with TRBD1. Per germline, CDR1 SEHNR and CDR2 FQNEAQ (reference sequence). The ends lost 3 bases at V and 9 bases at J; junction bases unmatched: 11. The CDR3 runs 16 residues. The CDR3 region is CASSFATGWNGSPLHF. CDR3 bases: TGTGCCAGCAGCTTCGCGACAGGGTGGAATGGTTCACCCCTCCACTTT.

The chain joins TRBV20-1 to TRBJ1-4; D is uncertain. V lost 2 bases and J 10 bases, leaving 14 bases between the germline ends. This CDR3 spans 13 amino acids. CDR1 is DFQATT and CDR2 is SNEGSKA in the germline V gene (reference sequence). CDR3 nucleotide sequence: TGCAGTGCTAGAACGGGCGGGGAGGTAAAACTGTTTTTT. Protein product: CSARTGGEVKLFF.

The V and J genes are TRBV2 and TRBJ2-7; 13 bases are shared with TRBD2. The CDR3 contains 21 residues. The J segment lost 7 bases and the V segment lost 8 bases, leaving 29 bases of the junction unmatched. The germline V gene has CDR1 SNHLY and CDR2 FYNNEI. The CDR3 loop is CASAGTSGDHTRSRPTMEQYF. The DNA of the CDR3 is TGTGCCAGCGCTGGGACTAGCGGGGATCACACGAGAAGTCGCCCCACTATGGAGCAGTACTTC.

J is TRBJ2-7 and V is TRBV27; TRBD1 is a possible D gene (5 bases). The V end was cut by 6 bases, the J end by 9 bases, with 15 bases between. Germline-derived CDR1 and CDR2 are MNHEY and SMNVEV (reference sequence). This CDR3 is 12 amino acids long. The CDR3 coding sequence is TGTGCCAGCAGATCAGGGCCCCAAGCGCAGTACTTC. Translation gives CASRSGPQAQYF.